Listed below are T cell receptor beta chains from one sample, sequenced in a study of T cell responses to AZD1222 COVID-19 vaccine. Sequenced by immunoSEQ multiplex PCR; TCRdb stores in-frame clones only, minus some. The table has fewer than 250,000 clones, just over 90% seen once. Sequencing was performed on peripheral blood, taken on day 0 of MenACWY control vaccination. The receptors here all came from an adult in good health. Each CDR3 is given with its conserved first and last residue. Each record gives: J gene, V gene, CDR3 length, CDR3 protein.

J: TRBJ1-3
V: TRBV3-1/TRBV3-2
length: 16
CDR3: CASSHRQGRTGNTIYF

J: TRBJ1-2
V: TRBV10-1
length: 12
CDR3: CASSGNRPSISF

J: TRBJ1-1
V: TRBV19
length: 14
CDR3: CASSPRGGVTEAFF

J: TRBJ1-1
V: TRBV3-1/TRBV3-2
length: 16
CDR3: CASSHNVGAGGTEAFF

J: TRBJ2-7
V: TRBV15
length: 13
CDR3: CATSSKGGNEQYF

J: TRBJ2-2
V: TRBV28
length: 16
CDR3: CASSYLRTGFTGELFF

J: TRBJ1-3
V: TRBV7-9
length: 13
CDR3: CASSPKTGNTIYF

J: TRBJ1-1
V: TRBV4-1
length: 16
CDR3: CASSLDTGTGGTEAFF

J: TRBJ2-1
V: TRBV7-6
length: 15
CDR3: CASSLMAGTGNEQFF

J: TRBJ2-7
V: TRBV5-1
length: 15
CDR3: CASSLEQGPQFEQYF

J: TRBJ1-1
V: TRBV11-1
length: 12
CDR3: CASTFWGAEAFF

J: TRBJ1-2
V: TRBV2
length: 11
CDR3: CASTDNYGYTF

J: TRBJ1-4
V: TRBV5-1
length: 15
CDR3: CASSLPGGANEKLFF

J: TRBJ2-3
V: TRBV3-1/TRBV3-2
length: 15
CDR3: CASSSYRTNTDTQYF

J: TRBJ1-1
V: TRBV25-1
length: 15
CDR3: CASSELQGAHTEAFF

J: TRBJ1-1
V: TRBV25-1
length: 13
CDR3: CASGGQAGTEAFF

J: TRBJ1-4
V: TRBV3-1/TRBV3-2
length: 15
CDR3: CASSPRGSANEKLFF

J: TRBJ1-1
V: TRBV18
length: 15
CDR3: CASSPPPASNTEAFF

J: TRBJ2-3
V: TRBV6-5
length: 12
CDR3: CASSPTGDTQYF

J: TRBJ2-5
V: TRBV3-1/TRBV3-2
length: 14
CDR3: CASSQSTGGETQYF

J: TRBJ2-3
V: TRBV11-2
length: 17
CDR3: CASSPGLAGARTDTQYF

J: TRBJ1-2
V: TRBV4-1
length: 14
CDR3: CASSQDARGRGYTF

J: TRBJ1-2
V: TRBV28
length: 13
CDR3: CASSPQTNYGYTF

J: TRBJ2-2
V: TRBV5-1
length: 16
CDR3: CASSRRDSRNTGELFF

J: TRBJ1-1
V: TRBV7-9
length: 19
CDR3: CASSPRWTGRRGPNTEAFF

J: TRBJ1-4
V: TRBV3-1/TRBV3-2
length: 15
CDR3: CASSTRRDGNEKLFF

J: TRBJ2-1
V: TRBV10-2
length: 18
CDR3: CASSETLRTRRSYNEQFF

J: TRBJ1-1
V: TRBV7-9
length: 15
CDR3: CASSPVGTAGPEAFF

J: TRBJ1-1
V: TRBV5-6
length: 13
CDR3: CASSLGGRAEAFF